The 14 T cell receptor beta chains presented below share a single source sample, sequenced in a study of cytomegalovirus exposure and HLA in healthy donors. In the PCR, 60 Vbeta and 13 Jbeta primers were used. Using immunoSEQ multiplex PCR, the repertoire was profiled, and TCRdb retains in-frame clones only, with some absent. Of approximately 37,000 clones listed, just under 75% were seen once; the top ten hold 6.3%. Sequencing input: PBMCs. These receptors all come from a man aged 25-40 years in good health and CMV-seronegative.

The rearrangement joins TRBV18 to TRBJ2-5; D gene ambiguous. CDR1 and CDR2 (germline): KGHSH, LQKENI. V lost 2 bases, J lost 8 bases, and 24 bases lay in between. The CDR3 totals 17 residues. The CDR3 protein is CASSPTLSAIAKSTQYF. CDR3 DNA sequence: TGTGCCAGCTCACCAACCCTCTCGGCTATAGCCAAGAGTACCCAGTACTTC.

This clone was counted a few times. The chain combines TRBV5-4 with TRBJ2-3, with D possibly being TRBD2 (7 bases). This CDR3 is built from 17 residues. The V gene lost 3 bases and the J gene lost 2 bases, with 19 bases spanning the gap. Germline CDR1 reads SGHNT; CDR2 reads YYREEE (reference sequence). CDR3 loop: CASSSPGGGGVTDTQYF. The CDR3, as DNA: TGTGCCAGCAGCTCCCCCGGTGGGGGGGGCGTCACAGATACGCAGTATTTT.

V usage is TRBV6-5 and J usage is TRBJ1-2, with 9 nucleotides matching TRBD1. V shed 6 bases and J 2 bases; nucleotides not matched to a gene: 7. The CDR3 has 15 residues. In germline, CDR1 is MNHEY, CDR2 SVGAGI. The CDR3 loop reads CASRPPGQGNYGYTF. The DNA of the CDR3 is TGTGCCAGCAGGCCGCCGGGACAGGGAAACTATGGCTACACCTTC.

This clone was recorded a few times. The rearrangement links TRBV19 to TRBJ1-2, with D unresolved. CDR1 and CDR2 (germline): LNHDA, SQIVND (reference sequence). The CDR3 has 13 amino acids. V gave up 4 bases and J gave up 4 bases, with 10 bases separating them. CDR3 DNA: TGTGCCAGTAGTACAGGAATTTCCTATGGCTACACCTTC. It encodes CASSTGISYGYTF.

The chain is built from TRBV28 and TRBJ1-2; possibly TRBD1 for D (6 bases). Per the germline V gene, CDR1 is MDHEN and CDR2 is SYDVKM. The ends were cut back, 1 base at V and 4 bases at J, with 10 bases in the middle. The CDR3 extends over 14 amino acids. The CDR3 is CASSLYGQSYGYTF. The CDR3 region has the DNA TGTGCCAGCAGTTTATATGGACAGTCCTATGGCTACACCTTC.

By sample fraction, this clone is medium-sized (0.01 to 0.1%). This chain joins TRBV4-1 and TRBJ2-7; TRBD1 agrees at 9 bases. V lost 1 base, J lost 6 bases, and 1 base stayed unmatched. This CDR3 has 13 amino acids. The V gene's germline CDR1 is MGHRA and CDR2 YSYEKL. Here the CDR3 DNA reads TGCGCCAGCAGCCAAGGACAGGGGGGCGAGCAGTACTTC. As protein: CASSQGQGGEQYF.

A few counts support this clone. The chain is built from TRBV19 and TRBJ1-6, with 8 positions matching TRBD1. CDR1 and CDR2 (germline): LNHDA, SQIVND (reference sequence). This CDR3 has 16 residues. V was pared by 5 bases and J by 7 bases, with 10 bases of the junction left unmatched. CDR3 protein: CASSPWTGRRNSPLHF. The CDR3 DNA follows: TGTGCCAGTAGTCCATGGACAGGGCGTAGGAATTCACCCCTCCACTTT.

This clone appeared a few times. The V call is TRBV27, the J call TRBJ2-2, with D possibly matching TRBD2 (7 bases). The CDR3 contains 17 residues. Trimming took 4 bases from V and 0 from J, leaving 15 bases between them. The V gene's germline CDR1 is MNHEY and CDR2 SMNVEV (reference sequence). The chain's CDR3 is CASSSGRGRPNTGELFF. The CDR3 DNA reads TGTGCCAGCAGTTCTGGGCGGGGGCGACCGAACACCGGGGAGCTGTTTTTT.

V usage is TRBV11-2 and J usage is TRBJ2-1; D perhaps matches TRBD2 (6 bases). The germline V gene has CDR1 SGHAT and CDR2 FQNNGV. The CDR3 is made up of 13 amino acids. Trimming shortened V by 4 bases and J by 4 bases, and 8 bases separated the two germline ends. CDR3 loop: CASSYGGYNEQFF. DNA of the CDR3: TGTGCCAGCAGCTATGGGGGGTACAATGAGCAGTTCTTC.

V gene TRBV29-1 combines with J gene TRBJ2-3; possible D gene TRBD1, 6 bases. The V gene's germline CDR1 is SQVTM and CDR2 ANQGSEA. The CDR3 sequence is 12 residues long. The V and J ends lost 8 bases and 6 bases respectively, with 15 bases between them. CDR3 protein: CSSMGAGDTQYF. CDR3 DNA sequence: TGCAGCTCCATGGGGGCCGGGGATACGCAGTATTTT.

This clone was counted only a few times. The chain combines TRBV5-1 with TRBJ1-3, with D possibly TRBD1 on 5 matching bases. Trimming removed 0 bases at V and 0 bases at J, with 7 bases between. CDR3 size: 15 residues. In germline, CDR1 is SGHRS, CDR2 YFSETQ. The DNA for the CDR3 is TGCGCCAGCAGCTTGGGAGACAGCTCTGGAAACACCATATATTTT. Protein product: CASSLGDSSGNTIYF.

The chain uses TRBV19 and TRBJ1-2; 8 bases map to TRBD1. Germline loops: CDR1 LNHDA, CDR2 SQIVND (reference sequence). With V trimmed by 8 bases and J by 1 base, 9 bases remained unmatched. This CDR3 region has 15 residues. CDR3 in DNA: TGTGCCAGTCATACCGGACAGGGTATTAACTATGGCTACACCTTC. It specifies CASHTGQGINYGYTF. Together with reference TRBV19 and TRBJ1-2, the CDR3 gives the full variable domain: DGGITQSPKYLFRKEGQNVTLSCEQNLNHDAMYWYRQDPGQGLRLIYYSQIVNDFQKGDIAEGYSVSREKKESFPLTVTSAQKNPTAFYLCASHTGQGINYGYTFGSGTRLTVV.

V and J are TRBV5-5 and TRBJ1-5; TRBD1 aligns across 10 bases. CDR1 SGHKS and CDR2 YYEKEE come from the germline V gene (reference sequence). J lost 3 bases, V lost 0 bases, and 3 bases had no gene match. There are 16 residues in the CDR3. DNA of the CDR3: TGTGCCAGCAGCTTGGATGGGACAGGGGTCAATCAGCCCCAGCATTTT. Its translation: CASSLDGTGVNQPQHF.

A note on this clone: The DNA is omitted, as the CDR3 cannot be located on it reliably, and the CDR3 follows TCRdb's listing. The chain combines TRBV2 with TRBJ2-3; the table's D call, TRBD2, was not checked against the DNA. Including both end residues, the CDR3 is 12 amino acids long. Germline V lookup: CDR1 SNHLY, CDR2 FYNNEI. The CDR3 is CASSDVVAGGIF.